The 3 T cell receptor beta chains reported below all come from one sample, sequenced in a study of neurological immune-mediated disorders. MiXCR, applied by TCRdb to the 5' RACE reads, yields one record per CDR3 protein. The sample contains around 83,000 distinct CDR3 sequences, 13% to 15% of which appear only once. The sequenced material came from PBMCs. These receptors came from a woman aged 45 to 65 in good health.

In this sample, this clonotype turned up many times. The chain employs TRBV9 and TRBJ1-2; 7 nucleotides match TRBD1. The CDR3 loop spans 16 amino acids. After removal of 0 bases from V and 3 bases from J, the junction contained 8 bases not matched to a gene. The V gene's germline CDR1 is SGDLS and CDR2 YYNGEE. The DNA for the CDR3 is TGTGCCAGCAGCGTAGTCGTAGGGGGCGCAGACTATGGCTACACCTTC. It is translated as CASSVVVGGADYGYTF.

This clonotype came up many times. The chain couples TRBV5-6 to TRBJ2-5, with D maybe TRBD2 (6 bases). The CDR3 is made up of 14 amino acids. V was pared by 3 bases and J by 2 bases, with 11 bases between. Germline V gives CDR1 SGHDT, CDR2 YYEEEE. CDR3 DNA: TGTGCCAGCAGCTCTCCGGGACTTCAAGAGACCCAGTACTTC. It translates to CASSSPGLQETQYF. Filled out from reference TRBV5-6 and TRBJ2-5, the complete variable domain reads DAGVTQSPTHLIKTRGQQVTLRCSPKSGHDTVSWYQQALGQGPQFIFQYYEEEERQRGNFPDRFSGHQFPNYSSELNVNALLLGDSALYLCASSSPGLQETQYFGPGTRLLVL.

This clonotype was recorded at least ten times. The CDR3 DNA is TGTGCCACCAGGCCTCCCCCGGGACGGCAAGAGACCCAGTACTTC. Amino acids: CATRPPPGRQETQYF. This chain links TRBV15 with TRBJ2-5; TRBD1 or TRBD2 may be the D gene (5 bases each). The germline V and J ends were trimmed by 6 bases and 2 bases, with 16 bases remaining between them. The germline V gene encodes CDR1 LNHNV and CDR2 YYDKDF (reference sequence). The CDR3 has 15 amino acids. The full variable domain, its missing parts supplied by reference TRBV15 and TRBJ2-5, is DAMVIQNPRYQVTQFGKPVTLSCSQTLNHNVMYWYQQKSSQAPKLLFHYYDKDFNNEADTPDNFQSRRPNTSFCFLDIRSPGLGDTAMYLCATRPPPGRQETQYFGPGTRLLVL.